Detailed here is one T cell receptor (beta chain). Measured with immunoSEQ multiplex PCR; TCRdb has only the in-frame clones, and not every one. The sample lists around 43,000 clones; about 90% were seen once. The CDR3 totals 13 residues. Germline lookup yields CDR1 WNHNN and CDR2 SYGVQD (reference sequence). V was pared by 7 bases and J by 1 base, with 4 bases of the junction left unmatched. The data belong to a study of resident and recirculating memory T cells in vitiligo. Stable vitiligo meant no lesion change over the previous 6 months. Sequencing was done on a sample of blood. This chain links TRBV10-1 with TRBJ2-7; 7 bases are a match to TRBD2. The TCR comes from a male donor with vitiligo. Here the CDR3 reads CASTGTNSYEQYF. CDR3 DNA sequence: TGCGCCAGCACTGGGACTAATTCCTACGAGCAGTACTTC.